This T cell receptor (beta chain) was profiled in a study of blood T cells in healthy people across ages. Researchers collected about 9.6 milliliters of peripheral blood from every single donor. Through a sample-barcoded 5' primer and a J-beta primer mix, a second PCR was run for roughly 6 to 12 cycles. TCRdb ran MiXCR on the 5' RACE reads and lists one entry per CDR3 protein. The sample includes about 1.4 million distinct CDR3 sequences, around 59% seen only once; the top ten take over 5.5%. The germline V gene has CDR1 MDHEN and CDR2 SYDVKM. The CDR3 runs to 15 residues. Regarding the study as a whole: While age rose, TCR beta diversity per million T cells dropped in a roughly linear way. In long-lived donors, naive CD4+ cell counts and diversity exceeded those of aged donors.

On this clonotype: Its antigen is unidentified.

Input material: blood. This sequence was found in a man aged 18-30 years in good health. The chain employs TRBV28 and TRBJ2-1; D is unclear. With the DNA end fitting TRBJ2-7 better, the J assignment may be wrong. In nucleotides, the CDR3 is TGTGCCAGCAGTCCGACCCCTGTGGGGTACAATGAGCAGTACTTC. As protein: CASSPTPVGYNEQYF.